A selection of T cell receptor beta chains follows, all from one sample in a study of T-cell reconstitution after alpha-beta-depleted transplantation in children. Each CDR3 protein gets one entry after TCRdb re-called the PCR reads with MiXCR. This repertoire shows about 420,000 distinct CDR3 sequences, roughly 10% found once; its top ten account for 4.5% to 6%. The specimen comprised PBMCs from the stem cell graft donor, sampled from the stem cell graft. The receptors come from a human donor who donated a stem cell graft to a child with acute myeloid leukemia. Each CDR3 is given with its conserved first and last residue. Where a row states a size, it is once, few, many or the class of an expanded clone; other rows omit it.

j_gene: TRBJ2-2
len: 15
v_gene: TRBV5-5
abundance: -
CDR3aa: CASSLVGPNTGELFF

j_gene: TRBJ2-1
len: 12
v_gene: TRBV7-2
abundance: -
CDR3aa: CASSLALGPQFF

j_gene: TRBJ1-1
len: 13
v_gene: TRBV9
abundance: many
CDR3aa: CASSVDGNTEAFF

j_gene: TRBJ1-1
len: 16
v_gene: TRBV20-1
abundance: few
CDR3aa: CSASIIDRGPNTEAFF

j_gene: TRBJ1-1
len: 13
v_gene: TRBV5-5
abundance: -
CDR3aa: CASNRGLRTEAFF

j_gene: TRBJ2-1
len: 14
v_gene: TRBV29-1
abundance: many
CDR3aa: CSADRPTGGIEQFF

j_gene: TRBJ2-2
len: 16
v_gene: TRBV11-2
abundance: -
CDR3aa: CASSSYSIRNTGELFF

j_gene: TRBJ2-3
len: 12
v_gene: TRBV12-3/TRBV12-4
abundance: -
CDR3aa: CASSPRAPPQYF

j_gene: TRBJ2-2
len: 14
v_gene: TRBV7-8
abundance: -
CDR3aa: CASSQRGNTGELFF

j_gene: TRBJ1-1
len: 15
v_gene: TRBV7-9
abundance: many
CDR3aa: CASSYPGQKNTEAFF

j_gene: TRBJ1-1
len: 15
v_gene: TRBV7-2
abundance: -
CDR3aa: CASSRTSGGRTEAFF

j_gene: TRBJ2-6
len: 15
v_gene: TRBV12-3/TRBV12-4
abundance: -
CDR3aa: CASSLMTAGANVLTF

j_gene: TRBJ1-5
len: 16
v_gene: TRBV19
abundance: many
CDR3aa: CASSIFFGTGDQPQHF

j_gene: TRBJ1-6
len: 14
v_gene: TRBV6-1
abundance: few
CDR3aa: CASSRGRDNSPLHF

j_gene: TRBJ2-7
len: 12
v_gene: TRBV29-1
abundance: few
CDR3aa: CSVATGAYEQYF

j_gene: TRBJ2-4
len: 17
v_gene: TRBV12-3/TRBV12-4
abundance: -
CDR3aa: CASSSHSTSGRRNIQYF

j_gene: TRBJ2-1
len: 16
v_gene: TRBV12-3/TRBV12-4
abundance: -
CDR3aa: CASSPWRGGGTGEQFF

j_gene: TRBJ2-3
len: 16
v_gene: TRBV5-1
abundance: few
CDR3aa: CASSFSSGTRPDTQYF

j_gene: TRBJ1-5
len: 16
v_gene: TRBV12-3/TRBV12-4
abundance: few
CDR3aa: CASSFTPRVLRGPQHF

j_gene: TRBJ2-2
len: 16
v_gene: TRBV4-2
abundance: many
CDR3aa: CASSQVGQPNTGELFF

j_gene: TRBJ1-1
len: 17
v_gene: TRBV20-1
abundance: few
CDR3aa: CSAGDRGRERIATEAFF

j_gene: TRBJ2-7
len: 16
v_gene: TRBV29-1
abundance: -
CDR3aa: CSVEVAGGPSSYEQYF

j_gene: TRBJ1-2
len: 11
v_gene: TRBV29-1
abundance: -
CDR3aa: CSAGTARGYTF

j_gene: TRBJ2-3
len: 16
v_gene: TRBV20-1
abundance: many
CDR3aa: CSAAPLADGLTDTQYF

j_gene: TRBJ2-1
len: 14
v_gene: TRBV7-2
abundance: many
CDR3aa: CASSLEVFVAEQFF

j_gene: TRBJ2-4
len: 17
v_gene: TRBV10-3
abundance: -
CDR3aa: CAISAGQGVGAKNIQYF

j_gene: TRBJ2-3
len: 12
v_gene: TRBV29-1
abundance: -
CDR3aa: CSVVEKADTQYF

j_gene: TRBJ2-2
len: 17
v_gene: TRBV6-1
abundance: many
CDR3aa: CASSQGLAGVITGELFF

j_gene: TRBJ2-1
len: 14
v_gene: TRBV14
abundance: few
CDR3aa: CASSQGSLVGEQFF

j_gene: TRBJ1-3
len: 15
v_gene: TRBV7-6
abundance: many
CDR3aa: CASSSARGLGNTIYF

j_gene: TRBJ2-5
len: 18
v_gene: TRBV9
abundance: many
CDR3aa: CASSVGTSGGPIQETQYF

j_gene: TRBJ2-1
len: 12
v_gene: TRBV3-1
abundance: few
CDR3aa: CASSQYGGEQFF

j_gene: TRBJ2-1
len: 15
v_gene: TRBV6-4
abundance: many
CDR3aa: CASSDKGGEINEQFF

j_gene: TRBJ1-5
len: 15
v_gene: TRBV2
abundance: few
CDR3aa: CASSEGANRHQPQHF

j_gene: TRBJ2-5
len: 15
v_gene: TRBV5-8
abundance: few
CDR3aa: CASSYEGQGEETQYF

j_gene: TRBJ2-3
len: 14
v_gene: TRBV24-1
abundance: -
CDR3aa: CATSGGRSTDTQYF

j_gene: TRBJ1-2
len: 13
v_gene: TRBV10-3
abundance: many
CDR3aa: CAMGTGETYGYTF

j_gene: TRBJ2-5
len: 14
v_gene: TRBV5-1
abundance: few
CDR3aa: CASSLTGGVETQYF

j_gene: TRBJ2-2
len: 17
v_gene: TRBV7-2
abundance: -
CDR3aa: CASSRPGQGADTGELFF

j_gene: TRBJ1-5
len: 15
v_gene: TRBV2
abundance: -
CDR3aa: CASSVQSVGNQPQHF

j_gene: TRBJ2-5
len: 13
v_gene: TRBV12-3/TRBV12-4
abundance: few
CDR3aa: CASCRGGQETQYF

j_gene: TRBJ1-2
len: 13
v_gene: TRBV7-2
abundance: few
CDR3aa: CASSFGGGWGYTF

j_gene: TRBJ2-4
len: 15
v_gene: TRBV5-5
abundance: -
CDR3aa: CASSAHSGRGDIQYF

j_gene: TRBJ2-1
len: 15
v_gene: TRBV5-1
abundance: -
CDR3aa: CASSGGDRSYNEQFF

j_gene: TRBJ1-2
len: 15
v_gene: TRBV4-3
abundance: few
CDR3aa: CASSQPDSSGGGYTF

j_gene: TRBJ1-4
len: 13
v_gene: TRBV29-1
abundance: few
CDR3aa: CSVEDRTGFGLFF

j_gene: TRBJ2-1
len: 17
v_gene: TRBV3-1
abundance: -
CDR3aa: CASSHPKTGSSYNEQFF

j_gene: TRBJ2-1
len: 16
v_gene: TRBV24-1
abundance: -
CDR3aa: CATSRGGGQGGNEQFF

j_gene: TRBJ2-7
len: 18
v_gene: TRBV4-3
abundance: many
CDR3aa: CASSQAVGGGKTIREQYF

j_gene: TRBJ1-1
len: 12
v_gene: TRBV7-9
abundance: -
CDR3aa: CASNRQGAEAFF

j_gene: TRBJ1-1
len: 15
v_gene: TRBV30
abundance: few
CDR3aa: CAWSGGTGVWTEAFF

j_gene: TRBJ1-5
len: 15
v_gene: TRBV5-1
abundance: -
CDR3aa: CASSREGEGNQPQHF

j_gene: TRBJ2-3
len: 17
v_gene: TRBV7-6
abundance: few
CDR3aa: CASSPKENGTSGDTQYF